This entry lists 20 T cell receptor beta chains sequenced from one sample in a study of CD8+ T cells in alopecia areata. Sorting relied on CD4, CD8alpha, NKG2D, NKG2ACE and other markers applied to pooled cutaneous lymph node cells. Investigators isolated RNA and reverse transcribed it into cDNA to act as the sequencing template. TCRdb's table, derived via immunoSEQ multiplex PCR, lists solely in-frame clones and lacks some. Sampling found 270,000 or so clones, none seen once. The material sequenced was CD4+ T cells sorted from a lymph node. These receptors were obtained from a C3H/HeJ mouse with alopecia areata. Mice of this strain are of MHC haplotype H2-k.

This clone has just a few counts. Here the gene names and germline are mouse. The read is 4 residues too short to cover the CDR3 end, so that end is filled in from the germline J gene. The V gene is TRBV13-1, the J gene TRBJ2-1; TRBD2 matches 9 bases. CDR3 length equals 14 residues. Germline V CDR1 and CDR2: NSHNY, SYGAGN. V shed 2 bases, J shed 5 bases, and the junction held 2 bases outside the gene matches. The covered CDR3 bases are TGTGCCAGCAGTGAGCTGGGGGGGAATGCT. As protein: CASSELGGNA. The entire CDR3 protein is CASSELGGNAEQFF.

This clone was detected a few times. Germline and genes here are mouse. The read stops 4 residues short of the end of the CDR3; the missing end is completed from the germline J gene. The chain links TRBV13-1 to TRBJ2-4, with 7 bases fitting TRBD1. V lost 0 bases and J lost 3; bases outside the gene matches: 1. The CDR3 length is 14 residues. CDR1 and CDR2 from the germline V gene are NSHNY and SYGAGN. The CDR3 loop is CASSDVQGQNTLYF. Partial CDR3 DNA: TGTGCCAGCAGTGATGTACAGGGGCAAAAC.

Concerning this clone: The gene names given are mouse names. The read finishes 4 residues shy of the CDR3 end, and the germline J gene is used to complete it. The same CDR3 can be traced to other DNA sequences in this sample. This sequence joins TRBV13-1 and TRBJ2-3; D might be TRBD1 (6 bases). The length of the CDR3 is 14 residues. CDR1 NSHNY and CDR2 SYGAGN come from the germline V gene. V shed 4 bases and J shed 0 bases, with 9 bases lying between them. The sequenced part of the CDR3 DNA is TGTGCCAGCAGTCCGGGACATAGTGCAGAA. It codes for CASSPGHSAE. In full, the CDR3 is CASSPGHSAETLYF.

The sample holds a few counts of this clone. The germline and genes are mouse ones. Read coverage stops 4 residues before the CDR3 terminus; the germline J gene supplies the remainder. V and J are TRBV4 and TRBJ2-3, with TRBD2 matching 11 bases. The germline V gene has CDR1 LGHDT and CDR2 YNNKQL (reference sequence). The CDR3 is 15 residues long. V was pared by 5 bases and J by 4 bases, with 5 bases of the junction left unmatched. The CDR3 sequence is CASSRLGGNPETLYF. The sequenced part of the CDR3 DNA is TGTGCCAGCAGCAGACTGGGGGGGAACCCAGAA.

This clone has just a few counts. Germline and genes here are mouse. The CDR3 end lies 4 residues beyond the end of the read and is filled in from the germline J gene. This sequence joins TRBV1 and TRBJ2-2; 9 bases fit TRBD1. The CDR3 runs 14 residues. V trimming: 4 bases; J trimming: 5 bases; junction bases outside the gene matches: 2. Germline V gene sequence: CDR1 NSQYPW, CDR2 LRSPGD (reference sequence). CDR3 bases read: TGCACCTGCAGTGACAGGGGGCGGACCGGG. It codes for CTCSDRGRTG. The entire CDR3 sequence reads CTCSDRGRTGQLYF. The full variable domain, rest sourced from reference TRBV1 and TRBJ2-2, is VTLLEQNPRWRLVPRGQAVNLRCILKNSQYPWMSWYQQDLQKQLQWLFTLRSPGDKEVKSLPGADYLATRVTDTELRLQVANMSQGRTLYCTCSDRGRTGQLYFGEGSKLTVL.

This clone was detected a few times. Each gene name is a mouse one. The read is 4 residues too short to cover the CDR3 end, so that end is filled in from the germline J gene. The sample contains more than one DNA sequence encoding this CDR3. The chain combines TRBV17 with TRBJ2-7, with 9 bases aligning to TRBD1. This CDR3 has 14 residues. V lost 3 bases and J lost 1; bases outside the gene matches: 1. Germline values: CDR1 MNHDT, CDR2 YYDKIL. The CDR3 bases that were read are TGTGCTAGCAGTAGGACAGGGGGATCCTAT. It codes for CASSRTGGSY. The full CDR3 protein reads CASSRTGGSYEQYF.

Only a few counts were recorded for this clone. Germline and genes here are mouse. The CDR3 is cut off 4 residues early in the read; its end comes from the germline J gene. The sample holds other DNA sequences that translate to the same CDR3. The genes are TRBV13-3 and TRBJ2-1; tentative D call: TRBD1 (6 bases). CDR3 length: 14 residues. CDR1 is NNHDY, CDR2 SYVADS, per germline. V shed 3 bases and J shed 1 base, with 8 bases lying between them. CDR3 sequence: CASSGQGNYAEQFF. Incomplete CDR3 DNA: TGTGCCAGCAGTGGCCAGGGGAACTATGCT.

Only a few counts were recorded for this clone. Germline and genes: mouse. The sequenced part of the CDR3 DNA is TGCACCTGCAGTGGCCACCGGGACAGCTCCTAT. Translation: CTCSGHRDSSY. The whole CDR3 protein is CTCSGHRDSSYEQYF. The genes are TRBV1 and TRBJ2-7; 7 nucleotides match TRBD1. The read ends 4 residues before the CDR3 terminus; that terminus is restored from the germline J gene. The CDR3 is made up of 15 amino acids. With 4 bases clipped from V and 0 bases from J, the junction kept 6 bases outside the gene matches. Germline V gene lookup returns CDR1 NSQYPW and CDR2 LRSPGD (reference sequence).

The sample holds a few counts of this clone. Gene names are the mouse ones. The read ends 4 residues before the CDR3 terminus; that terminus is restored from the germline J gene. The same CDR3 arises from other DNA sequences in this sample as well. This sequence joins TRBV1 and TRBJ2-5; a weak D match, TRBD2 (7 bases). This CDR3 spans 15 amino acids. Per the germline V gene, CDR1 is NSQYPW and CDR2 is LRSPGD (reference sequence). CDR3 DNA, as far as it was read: TGCACCTGCAGTGCAGATCTGGGGGCGCGTGAC. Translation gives CTCSADLGARD. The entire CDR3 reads CTCSADLGARDTQYF.

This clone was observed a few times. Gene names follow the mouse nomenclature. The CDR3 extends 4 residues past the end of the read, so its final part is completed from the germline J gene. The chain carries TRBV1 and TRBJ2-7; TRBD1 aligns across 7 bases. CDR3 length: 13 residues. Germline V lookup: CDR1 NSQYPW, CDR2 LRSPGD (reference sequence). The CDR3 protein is CTCSATGWDEQYF. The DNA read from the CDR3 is TGCACCTGCAGTGCGACAGGGTGGGAT.

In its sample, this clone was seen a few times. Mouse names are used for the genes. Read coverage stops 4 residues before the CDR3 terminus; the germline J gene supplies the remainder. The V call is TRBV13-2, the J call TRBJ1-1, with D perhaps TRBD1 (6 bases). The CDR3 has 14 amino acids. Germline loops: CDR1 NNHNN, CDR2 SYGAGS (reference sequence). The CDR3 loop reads CASGDAGGAREVFF. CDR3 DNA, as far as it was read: TGTGCCAGCGGTGATGCTGGGGGGGCGCGA.

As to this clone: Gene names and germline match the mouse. The sequenced part of the CDR3 DNA is TGTGCTAGCAGTTTACCCTCCTCAGGGTCGAACTATGCT. This codes for CASSLPSSGSNYA. The complete CDR3 sequence is CASSLPSSGSNYAEQFF. The chain combines TRBV29 with TRBJ2-1, with D perhaps TRBD1 (5 bases). From the germline J gene comes the end of the CDR3, since the read stops 4 residues before it. The CDR3 spans 17 residues. Per germline, CDR1 MSHET and CDR2 SYDVDS. Trimming left V 2 bases short and J 1 base short, with 15 bases between.

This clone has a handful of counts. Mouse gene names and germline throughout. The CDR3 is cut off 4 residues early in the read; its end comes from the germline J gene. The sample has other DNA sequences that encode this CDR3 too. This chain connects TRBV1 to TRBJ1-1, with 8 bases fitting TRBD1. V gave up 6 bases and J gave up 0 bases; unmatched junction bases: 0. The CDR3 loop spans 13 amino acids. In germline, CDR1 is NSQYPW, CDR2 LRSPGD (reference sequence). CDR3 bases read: TGCACCTGCAGGACAGGGGCAAACACA. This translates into CTCRTGANT. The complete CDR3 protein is CTCRTGANTEVFF.

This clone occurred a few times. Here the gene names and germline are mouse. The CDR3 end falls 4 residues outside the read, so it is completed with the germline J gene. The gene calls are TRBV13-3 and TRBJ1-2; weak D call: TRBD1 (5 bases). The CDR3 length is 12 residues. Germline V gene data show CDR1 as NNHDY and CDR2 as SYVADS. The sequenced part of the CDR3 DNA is TGTGCCAGCAGAGTACTGGGGGCC. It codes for CASRVLGA. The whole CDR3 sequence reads CASRVLGADYTF.

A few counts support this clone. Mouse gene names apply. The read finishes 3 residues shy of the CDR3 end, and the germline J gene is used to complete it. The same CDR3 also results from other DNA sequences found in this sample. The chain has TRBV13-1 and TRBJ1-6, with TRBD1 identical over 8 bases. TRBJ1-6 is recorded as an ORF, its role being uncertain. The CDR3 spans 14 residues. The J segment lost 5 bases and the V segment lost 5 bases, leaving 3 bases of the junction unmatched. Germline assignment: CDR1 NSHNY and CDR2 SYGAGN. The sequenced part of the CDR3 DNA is TGTGCCAGCAGCGTACAGGGGGATAATTCGCCC. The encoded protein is CASSVQGDNSP. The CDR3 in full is CASSVQGDNSPLYF.

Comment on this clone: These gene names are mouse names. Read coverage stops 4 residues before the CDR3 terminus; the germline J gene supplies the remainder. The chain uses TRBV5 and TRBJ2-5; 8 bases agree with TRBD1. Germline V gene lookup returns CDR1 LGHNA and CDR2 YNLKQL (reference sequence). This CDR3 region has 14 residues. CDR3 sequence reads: CASSPSTGEDTQYF. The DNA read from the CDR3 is TGTGCCAGCAGCCCATCGACAGGGGAGGAC.

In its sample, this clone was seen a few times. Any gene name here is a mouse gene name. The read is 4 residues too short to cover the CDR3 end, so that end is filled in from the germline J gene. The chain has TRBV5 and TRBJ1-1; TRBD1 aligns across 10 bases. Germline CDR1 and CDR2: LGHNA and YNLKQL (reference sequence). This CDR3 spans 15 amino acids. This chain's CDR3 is CASSQEGDRGREVFF. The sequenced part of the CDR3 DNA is TGTGCCAGCAGCCAAGAAGGGGACAGGGGTCGA.

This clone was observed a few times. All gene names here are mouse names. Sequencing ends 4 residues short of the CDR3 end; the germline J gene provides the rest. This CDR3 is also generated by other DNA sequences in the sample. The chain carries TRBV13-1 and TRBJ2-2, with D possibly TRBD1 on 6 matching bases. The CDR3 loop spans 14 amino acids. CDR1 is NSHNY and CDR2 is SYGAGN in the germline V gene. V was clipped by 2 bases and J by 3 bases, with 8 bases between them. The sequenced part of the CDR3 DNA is TGTGCCAGCAGTGAACAGGGTGACACCGGG. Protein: CASSEQGDTG. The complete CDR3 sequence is CASSEQGDTGQLYF.

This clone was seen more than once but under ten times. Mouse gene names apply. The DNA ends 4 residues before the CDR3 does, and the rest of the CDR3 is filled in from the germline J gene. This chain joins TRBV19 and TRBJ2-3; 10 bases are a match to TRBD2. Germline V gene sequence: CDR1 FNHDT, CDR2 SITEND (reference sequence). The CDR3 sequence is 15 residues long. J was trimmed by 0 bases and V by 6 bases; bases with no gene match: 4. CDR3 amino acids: CASNWGGTSAETLYF. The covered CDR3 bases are TGTGCCAGCAACTGGGGGGGAACTAGTGCAGAA.

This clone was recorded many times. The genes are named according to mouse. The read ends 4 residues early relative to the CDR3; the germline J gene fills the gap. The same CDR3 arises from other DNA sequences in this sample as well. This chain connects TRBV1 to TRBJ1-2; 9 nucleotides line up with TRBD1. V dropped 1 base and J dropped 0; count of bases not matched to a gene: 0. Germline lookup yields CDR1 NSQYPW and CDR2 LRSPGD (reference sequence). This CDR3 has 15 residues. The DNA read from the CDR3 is TGCACCTGCAGTGCAGGACAGGGGGCAAACTCC. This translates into CTCSAGQGANS. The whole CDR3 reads CTCSAGQGANSDYTF.